This entry describes one T cell receptor (delta chain). Trimming removed 1 base at V and 0 bases at J, with 24 bases between. CDR1 and CDR2 from the germline V gene are TSWWSYY and QGS. The CDR3 sequence is 21 residues long. This entry belongs to a study of gammadelta T cells in human blood. TCRdb redid clone calling on the RT-PCR reads using CATT. The data show some 670 delta-chain clones, approximately 15% seen once. Sequenced input: non-Vgamma9Vdelta2 gamma-delta T cells from adult blood. This chain uses TRDV1 with TRDJ2, with D perhaps matching TRDD3 (7 bases). This receptor was taken from a human donor. The CDR3 bases are TGTGCTCTTGGGGAACGGACCTACTTCCTGGGGGTCACCCCTTTGACAGCACAACTCTTCTTT. Translation gives CALGERTYFLGVTPLTAQLFF.